The text below deals with one T cell receptor (beta chain). No antigen is known for it. TCRdb's copy holds only in-frame clones and misses some; the assay was immunoSEQ multiplex PCR. Found here are under 15,000 clones, approximately 95% of them singletons; the top ten hold approximately 1.5%. This specimen belongs to a study of regulatory and conventional T cells in RAG deficiency. CDR1 SGHRS and CDR2 YFSETQ come from the germline V gene. This CDR3 is built from 14 residues. V was shortened by 1 base and J by 10 bases, with 12 bases between the two germline ends. Study-level points and caveats: Control T-cell subsets had markedly higher Shannon entropy and lower Simpson indices than RAG-deficient patients.

Regulatory T cells were sorted from blood as CD4+ CD25-high CD127-low cells. The same specimen was also included in a second study, on regulatory T cells. That work contributes: Amplification used 52 TRBV primers and 13 TRBJ primers.

The genes are TRBV5-1 and TRBJ1-6; possible D gene TRBD1, 5 bases. The receptor comes from a human donor in good health. Sequencing used CD127- CD25+ CD4+ Tregs sorted from blood. The CDR3 sequence: CASSLLGADSPLHF. The CDR3 DNA sequence: TGCGCCAGCAGCTTGTTAGGGGCCGACTCACCCCTCCACTTT.